This T cell receptor beta chain was recorded in a study of blood T cells in healthy people across ages. In germline, CDR1 is MNHEY, CDR2 SVGEGT. This CDR3 is 14 amino acids long. V shed 2 bases, J shed 8 bases, and the junction held 2 bases outside the gene matches. Then a second PCR, running roughly 7 to 11 cycles, was carried out with a sample-barcoded 5' primer and a J-beta primer mix. TCRdb processed the 5' RACE reads anew with MiXCR; each CDR3 protein has one entry. The top ten clones hold about 2.1% of a sample with about 1.8 million distinct CDR3 sequences, around 48% of them seen once. The clonotype was recovered from a woman between 40 and 50 years old in good health. Sequenced material: blood. J is TRBJ2-3 and V is TRBV6-2 or TRBV6-3; 12 positions agree with TRBD2. DNA for the CDR3: TGTGCCAGCAGTTACCGACTAGCGGGGGCTACGCAGTATTTT. Protein sequence: CASSYRLAGATQYF.